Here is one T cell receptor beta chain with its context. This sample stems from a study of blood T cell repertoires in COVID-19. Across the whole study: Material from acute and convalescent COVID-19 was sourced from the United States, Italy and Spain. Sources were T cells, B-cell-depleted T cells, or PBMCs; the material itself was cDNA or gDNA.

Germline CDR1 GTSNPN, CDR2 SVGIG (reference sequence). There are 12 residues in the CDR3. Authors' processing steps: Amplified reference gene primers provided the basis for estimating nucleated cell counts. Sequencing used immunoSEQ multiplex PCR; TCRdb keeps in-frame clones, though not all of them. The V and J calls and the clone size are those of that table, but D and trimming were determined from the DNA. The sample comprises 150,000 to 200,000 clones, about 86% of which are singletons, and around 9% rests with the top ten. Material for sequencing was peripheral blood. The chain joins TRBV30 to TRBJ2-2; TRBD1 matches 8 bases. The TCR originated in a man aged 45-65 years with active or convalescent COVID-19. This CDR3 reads CARDRRGGELFF. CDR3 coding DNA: TGTGCAAGGGACAGGCGGGGCGGGGAGCTGTTTTTT.